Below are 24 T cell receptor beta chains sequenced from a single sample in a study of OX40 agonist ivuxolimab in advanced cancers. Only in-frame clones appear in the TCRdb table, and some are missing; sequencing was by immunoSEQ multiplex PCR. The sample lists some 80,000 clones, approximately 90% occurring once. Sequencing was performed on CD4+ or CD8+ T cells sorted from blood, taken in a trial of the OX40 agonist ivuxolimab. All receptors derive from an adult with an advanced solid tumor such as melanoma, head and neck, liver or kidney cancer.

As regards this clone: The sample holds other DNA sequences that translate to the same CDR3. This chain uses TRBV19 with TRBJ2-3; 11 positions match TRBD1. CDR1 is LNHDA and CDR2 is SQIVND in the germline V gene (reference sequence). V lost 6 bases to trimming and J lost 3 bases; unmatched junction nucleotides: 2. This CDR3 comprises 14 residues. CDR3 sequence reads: CASRDRGRTDTQYF. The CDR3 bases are TGTGCCAGTAGGGACAGGGGGCGGACAGATACGCAGTATTTT.

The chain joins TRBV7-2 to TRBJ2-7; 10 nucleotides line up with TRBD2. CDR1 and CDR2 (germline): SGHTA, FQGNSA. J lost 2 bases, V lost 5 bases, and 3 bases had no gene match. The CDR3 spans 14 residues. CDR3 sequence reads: CASSLSGRTYEQYF. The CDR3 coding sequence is TGTGCCAGCAGCCTTAGCGGGAGGACCTACGAGCAGTACTTC.

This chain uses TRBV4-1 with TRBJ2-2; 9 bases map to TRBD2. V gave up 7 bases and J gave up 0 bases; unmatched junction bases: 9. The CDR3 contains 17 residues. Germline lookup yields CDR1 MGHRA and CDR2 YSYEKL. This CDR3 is CASTWGASGANTGELFF. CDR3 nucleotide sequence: TGCGCCAGCACTTGGGGGGCTAGCGGGGCGAACACCGGGGAGCTGTTTTTT.

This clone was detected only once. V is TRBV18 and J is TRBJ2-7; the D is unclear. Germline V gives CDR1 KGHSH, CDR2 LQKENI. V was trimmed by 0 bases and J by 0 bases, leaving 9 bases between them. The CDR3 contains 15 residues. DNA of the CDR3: TGTGCCAGCTCACCACCCGGGTCGAGCTCCTACGAGCAGTACTTC. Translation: CASSPPGSSSYEQYF.

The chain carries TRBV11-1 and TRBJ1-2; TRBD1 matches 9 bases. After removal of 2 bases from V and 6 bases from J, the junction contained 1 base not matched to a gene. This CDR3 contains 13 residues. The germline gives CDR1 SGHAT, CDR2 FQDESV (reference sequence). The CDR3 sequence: CASSLRTGDGYTF. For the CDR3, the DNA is TGTGCCAGCAGCTTAAGGACAGGGGATGGCTACACCTTC.

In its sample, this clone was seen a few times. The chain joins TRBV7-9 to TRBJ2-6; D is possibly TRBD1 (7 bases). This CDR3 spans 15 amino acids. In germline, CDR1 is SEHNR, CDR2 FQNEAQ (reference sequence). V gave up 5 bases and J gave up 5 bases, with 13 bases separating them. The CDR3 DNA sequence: TGTGCCAGCAGCCCCAGGGGGGAATGGGCCAACGTCCTGACTTTC. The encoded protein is CASSPRGEWANVLTF. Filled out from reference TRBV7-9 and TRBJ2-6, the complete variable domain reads DTGVSQNPRHKITKRGQNVTFRCDPISEHNRLYWYRQTLGQGPEFLTYFQNEAQLEKSRLLSDRFSAERPKGSFSTLEIQRTEQGDSAMYLCASSPRGEWANVLTFGAGSRLTVL.

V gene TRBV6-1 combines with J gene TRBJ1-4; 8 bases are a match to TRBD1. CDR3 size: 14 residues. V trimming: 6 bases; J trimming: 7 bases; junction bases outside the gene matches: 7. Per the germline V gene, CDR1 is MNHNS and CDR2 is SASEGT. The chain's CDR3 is CASSPGGSGEKLFF. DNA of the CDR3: TGTGCCAGCAGCCCAGGGGGCTCGGGTGAAAAACTGTTTTTT.

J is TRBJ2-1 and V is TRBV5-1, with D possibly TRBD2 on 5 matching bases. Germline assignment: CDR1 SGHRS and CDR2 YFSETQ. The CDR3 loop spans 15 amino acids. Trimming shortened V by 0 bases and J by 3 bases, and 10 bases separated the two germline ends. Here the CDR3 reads CASSLEAVLYNEQFF. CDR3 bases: TGCGCCAGCAGCTTGGAAGCGGTCCTCTACAATGAGCAGTTCTTC.

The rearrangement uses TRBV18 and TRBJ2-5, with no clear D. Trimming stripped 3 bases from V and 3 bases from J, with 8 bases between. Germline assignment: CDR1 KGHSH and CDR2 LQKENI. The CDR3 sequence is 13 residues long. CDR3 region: CASSPWGKETQYF. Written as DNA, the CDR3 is TGTGCCAGCTCACCTTGGGGTAAAGAGACCCAGTACTTC.

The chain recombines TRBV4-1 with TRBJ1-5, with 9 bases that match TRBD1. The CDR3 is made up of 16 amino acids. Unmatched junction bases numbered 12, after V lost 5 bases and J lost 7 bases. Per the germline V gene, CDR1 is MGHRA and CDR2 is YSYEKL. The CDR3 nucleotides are TGCGCCAGCAGCGCACAGGGGGCGCGTAACGTCCAGCCCCAGCATTTT. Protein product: CASSAQGARNVQPQHF.

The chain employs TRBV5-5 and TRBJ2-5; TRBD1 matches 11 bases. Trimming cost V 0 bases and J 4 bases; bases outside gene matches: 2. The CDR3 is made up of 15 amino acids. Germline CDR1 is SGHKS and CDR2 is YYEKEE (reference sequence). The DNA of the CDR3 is TGTGCCAGCAGCTTGGGGGACAGGGGGAGAGAGACCCAGTACTTC. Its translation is CASSLGDRGRETQYF.

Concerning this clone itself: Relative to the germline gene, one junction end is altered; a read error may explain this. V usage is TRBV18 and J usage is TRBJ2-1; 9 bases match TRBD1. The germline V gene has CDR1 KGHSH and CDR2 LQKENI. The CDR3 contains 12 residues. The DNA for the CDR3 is TGTGCCAGCTCACCAGGACAGGGGAGGATGGTCTTC. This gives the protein CASSPGQGRMVF.

CDR3 nucleotides: TGTGCCAGCAGCCTCGGGACAGGGACAGCCTACACCTTC. This translates into CASSLGTGTAYTF. The chain combines TRBV7-8 with TRBJ1-2; 9 nucleotides line up with TRBD1. V shed 5 bases and J 10 bases; nucleotides not matched to a gene: 8. The CDR3 contains 13 residues. Germline CDR1 reads SGHVS; CDR2 reads FQNEAQ.

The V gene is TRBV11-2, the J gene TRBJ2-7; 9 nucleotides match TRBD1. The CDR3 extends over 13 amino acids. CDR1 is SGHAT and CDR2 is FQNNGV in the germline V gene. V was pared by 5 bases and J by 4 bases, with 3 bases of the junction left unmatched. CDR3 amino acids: CASSRDRDYEQYF. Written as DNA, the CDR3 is TGTGCCAGCAGCCGGGACAGGGATTACGAGCAGTACTTC.

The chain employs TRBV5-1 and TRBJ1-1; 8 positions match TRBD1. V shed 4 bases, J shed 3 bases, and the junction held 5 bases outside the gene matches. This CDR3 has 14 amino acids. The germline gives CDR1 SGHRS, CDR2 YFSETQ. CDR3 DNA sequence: TGCGCCAGCAGCGGACAGGGAGACGACACTGAAGCTTTCTTT. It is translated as CASSGQGDDTEAFF.

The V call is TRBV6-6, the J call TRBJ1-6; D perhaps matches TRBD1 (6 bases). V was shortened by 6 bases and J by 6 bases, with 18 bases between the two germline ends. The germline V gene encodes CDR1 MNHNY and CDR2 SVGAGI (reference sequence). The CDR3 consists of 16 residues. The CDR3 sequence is CASSPRQVGGNSPLHF. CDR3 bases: TGTGCCAGCAGCCCCCGGCAGGTAGGGGGTAATTCACCCCTCCACTTT.

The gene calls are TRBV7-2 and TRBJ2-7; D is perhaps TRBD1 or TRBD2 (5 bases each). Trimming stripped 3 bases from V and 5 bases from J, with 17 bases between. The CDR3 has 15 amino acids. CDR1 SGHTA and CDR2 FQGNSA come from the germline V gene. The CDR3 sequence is CASSLSWGYGDEQYF. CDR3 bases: TGTGCCAGCAGCTTGAGCTGGGGGTACGGCGACGAGCAGTACTTC.

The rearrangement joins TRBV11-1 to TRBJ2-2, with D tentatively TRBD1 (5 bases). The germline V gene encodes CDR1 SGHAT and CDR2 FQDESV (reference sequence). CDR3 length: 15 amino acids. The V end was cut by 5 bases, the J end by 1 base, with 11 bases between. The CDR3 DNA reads TGTGCCAGCAGCACCCGAACAGGGAACACCGGGGAGCTGTTTTTT. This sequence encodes CASSTRTGNTGELFF.

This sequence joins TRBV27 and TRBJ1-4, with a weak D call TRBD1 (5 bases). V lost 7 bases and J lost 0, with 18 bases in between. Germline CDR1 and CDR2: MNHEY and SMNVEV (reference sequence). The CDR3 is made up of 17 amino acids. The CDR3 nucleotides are TGTGCCAGCACACCTGGGGGTCGGGGAGCAACTAATGAAAAACTGTTTTTT. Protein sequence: CASTPGGRGATNEKLFF. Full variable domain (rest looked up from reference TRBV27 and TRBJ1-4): EAQVTQNPRYLITVTGKKLTVTCSQNMNHEYMSWYRQDPGLGLRQIYYSMNVEVTDKGDVPEGYKVSRKEKRNFPLILESPSPNQTSLYFCASTPGGRGATNEKLFFGSGTQLSVL.

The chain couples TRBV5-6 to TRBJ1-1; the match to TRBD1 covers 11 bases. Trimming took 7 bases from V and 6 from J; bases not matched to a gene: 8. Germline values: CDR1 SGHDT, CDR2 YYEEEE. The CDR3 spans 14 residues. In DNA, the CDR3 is TGTGCCAGCTTGGGGACAGGGGGAGGGGCTGAAGCTTTCTTT. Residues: CASLGTGGGAEAFF.

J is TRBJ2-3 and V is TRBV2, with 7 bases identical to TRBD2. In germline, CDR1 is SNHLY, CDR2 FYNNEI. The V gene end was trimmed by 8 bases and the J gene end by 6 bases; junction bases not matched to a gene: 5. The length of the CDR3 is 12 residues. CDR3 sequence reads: CASRGEGDTQYF. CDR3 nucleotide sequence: TGTGCCAGCCGGGGGGAGGGGGATACGCAGTATTTT.

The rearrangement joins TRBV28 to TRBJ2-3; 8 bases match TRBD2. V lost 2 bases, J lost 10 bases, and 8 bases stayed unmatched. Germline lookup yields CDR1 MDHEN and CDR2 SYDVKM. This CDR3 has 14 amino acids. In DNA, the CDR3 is TGTGCCAGCAGTTTAGTCACGGGACTAGAGGCGCAGTATTTT. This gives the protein CASSLVTGLEAQYF.

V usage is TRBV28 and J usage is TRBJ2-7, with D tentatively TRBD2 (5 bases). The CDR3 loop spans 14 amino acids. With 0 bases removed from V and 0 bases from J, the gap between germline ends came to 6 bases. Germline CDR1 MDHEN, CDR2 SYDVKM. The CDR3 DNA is TGTGCCAGCAGTTTATGGACTACCTCCTACGAGCAGTACTTC. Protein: CASSLWTTSYEQYF.

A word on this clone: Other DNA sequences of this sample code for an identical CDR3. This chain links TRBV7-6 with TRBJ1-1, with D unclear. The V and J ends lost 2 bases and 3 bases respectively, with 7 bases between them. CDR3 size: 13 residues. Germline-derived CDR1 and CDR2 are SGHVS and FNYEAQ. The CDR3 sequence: CASSLRWDTEAFF. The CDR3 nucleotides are TGTGCCAGCAGCTTAAGGTGGGACACTGAAGCTTTCTTT.